The 15 T cell receptor beta chains below come from one sample, sequenced in a study of OX40 agonist ivuxolimab in advanced cancers. Measured with immunoSEQ multiplex PCR; TCRdb has only the in-frame clones, and not every one. The data contain about 80,000 clones, more than 75% of them singletons. The specimen comprised CD4+ or CD8+ T cells sorted from blood, sampled in a trial of the OX40 agonist ivuxolimab. Source of these receptors: an adult with an advanced solid tumor such as melanoma, head and neck, liver or kidney cancer.

The rearrangement joins TRBV18 to TRBJ2-3, with TRBD1 matching 7 bases. CDR3 length equals 15 residues. V was pared by 1 base and J by 0 bases, with 1 base of the junction left unmatched. The germline V gene encodes CDR1 KGHSH and CDR2 LQKENI. The CDR3 reads CASSPQGASTDTQYF. The CDR3 DNA follows: TGTGCCAGCTCACCACAGGGGGCCAGCACAGATACGCAGTATTTT.

This chain uses TRBV19 with TRBJ2-2; D is perhaps TRBD1 (5 bases). CDR3 size: 15 residues. The ends were cut back, 6 bases at V and 2 bases at J, with 13 bases in the middle. From germline, CDR1 is LNHDA and CDR2 SQIVND (reference sequence). This CDR3 reads CASSQIDRNTGELFF. The CDR3 coding sequence is TGTGCCAGTAGCCAAATTGACAGAAACACCGGGGAGCTGTTTTTT.

As regards this clone: Other nucleotide sequences from this sample produce the same CDR3. DNA for the CDR3: TGCGCCAGCAGCTTGGGGACTAGCACAGATACGCAGTATTTT. It yields the protein CASSLGTSTDTQYF. This chain joins TRBV5-1 and TRBJ2-3, with D tentatively TRBD2 (5 bases). The CDR3 has 14 residues. The V gene lost 0 bases and the J gene lost 0 bases, with 5 bases spanning the gap. The germline V gene has CDR1 SGHRS and CDR2 YFSETQ. Supplemented by reference TRBV5-1 and TRBJ2-3, the full variable domain reads KAGVTQTPRYLIKTRGQQVTLSCSPISGHRSVSWYQQTPGQGLQFLFEYFSETQRNKGNFPGRFSGRQFSNSRSEMNVSTLELGDSALYLCASSLGTSTDTQYFGPGTRLTVL.

This chain joins TRBV7-8 and TRBJ1-2, with 9 bases that match TRBD1. CDR3 length equals 13 residues. Germline V CDR1 and CDR2: SGHVS, FQNEAQ. J was trimmed by 6 bases and V by 2 bases; bases with no gene match: 1. The CDR3 sequence is CASSLRDRDGYTF. The CDR3 DNA sequence: TGTGCCAGCAGCTTAAGGGACAGGGATGGCTACACCTTC.

This chain joins TRBV18 and TRBJ1-2; 7 bases map to TRBD1. Germline CDR1 KGHSH, CDR2 LQKENI. The CDR3 covers 15 residues. V was clipped by 2 bases and J by 4 bases; unmatched bases: 7. The CDR3 DNA reads as TGTGCCAGCTCACCAGGGACAGTTCCTTCCTATGGCTACACCTTC. Protein sequence: CASSPGTVPSYGYTF.

Sample share makes this clone medium-sized. The chain joins TRBV14 to TRBJ1-2; tentative D call: TRBD1 (5 bases). V gave up 1 base and J gave up 4 bases, with 10 bases separating them. The CDR3 extends over 14 amino acids. The V gene's germline CDR1 is SGHDN and CDR2 FVKESK. CDR3 residues: CASSQGGAGYGYTF. The CDR3 nucleotides are TGTGCCAGCAGCCAAGGGGGCGCGGGCTATGGCTACACCTTC.

The chain carries TRBV6-5 and TRBJ1-1; 11 bases are a match to TRBD1. This CDR3 region has 13 residues. J lost 7 bases, V lost 7 bases, and 5 bases had no gene match. The germline gives CDR1 MNHEY, CDR2 SVGAGI. CDR3 residues: CASIRDRGFEAFF. CDR3 in DNA: TGTGCCAGCATCAGGGACAGGGGGTTTGAAGCTTTCTTT.

J is TRBJ1-6 and V is TRBV6-6; D not certain. V was shortened by 3 bases and J by 4 bases, with 4 bases between the two germline ends. This CDR3 has 13 residues. Germline V lookup: CDR1 MNHNY, CDR2 SVGAGI (reference sequence). In nucleotides, the CDR3 is TGTGCCAGCAGTTATGGATATAATTCACCCCTCCACTTT. Translating it yields CASSYGYNSPLHF.

The CDR3 reads CASSYSTVGPYEQYF. The CDR3 DNA is TGTGCCAGCAGTTACTCCACCGTAGGACCCTACGAGCAGTACTTC. The V call is TRBV6-5, the J call TRBJ2-7; D call uncertain. The ends were cut back, 0 bases at V and 2 bases at J, with 11 bases in the middle. Germline loops: CDR1 MNHEY, CDR2 SVGAGI. This CDR3 comprises 15 residues.

This chain uses TRBV7-2 with TRBJ1-1; tentatively, D is TRBD1 (5 bases). Per germline, CDR1 SGHTA and CDR2 FQGNSA. The germline V and J ends were trimmed by 5 bases and 3 bases, with 10 bases remaining between them. This CDR3 spans 13 amino acids. This chain's CDR3 is CASSPRGYTEAFF. CDR3 sequence (DNA): TGTGCCAGCAGCCCGAGGGGATACACTGAAGCTTTCTTT.

The chain carries TRBV7-6 and TRBJ2-7; D is unresolved. CDR3 length: 14 amino acids. Per germline, CDR1 SGHVS and CDR2 FNYEAQ. V lost 1 base, J lost 2 bases, and 9 bases lay in between. The CDR3 nucleotides are TGTGCCAGCAGCTTAGGAGGCGGAACCTACGAGCAGTACTTC. Its protein product is CASSLGGGTYEQYF.

The chain is built from TRBV28 and TRBJ2-1; 7 positions agree with TRBD2. The CDR3 contains 13 residues. The germline gives CDR1 MDHEN, CDR2 SYDVKM. Unmatched junction bases numbered 10, after V lost 10 bases and J lost 7 bases. The chain's CDR3 is CATRRGGRNEQFF. In DNA, the CDR3 is TGTGCCACCCGCCGGGGCGGGAGAAATGAGCAGTTCTTC.

As DNA, the CDR3 is TGTGCCAGCAGCTTGGGTGGGAGCGGCAATGAGCAGTTCTTC. It codes for CASSLGGSGNEQFF. The genes are TRBV7-3 and TRBJ2-1; the D gene is possibly TRBD2 (5 bases). The CDR3 extends over 14 amino acids. Per germline, CDR1 SGHTA and CDR2 FQGTGA. Between the trimmed V and J ends, which lost 3 bases and 6 bases, there was a span of 12 bases.

This chain connects TRBV7-2 to TRBJ2-4, with 10 bases matching TRBD1. J gave up 0 bases and V 5 bases, and 10 bases lay outside the gene matches. CDR3 length: 18 residues. Germline V gene lookup returns CDR1 SGHTA and CDR2 FQGNSA. The DNA for the CDR3 is TGTGCCAGCAGCGTCGTCGGGACAGGGGCTCTAGCCAAAAACATTCAGTACTTC. Protein: CASSVVGTGALAKNIQYF.

This chain connects TRBV5-5 to TRBJ2-5; possible D gene TRBD1, 6 bases. This CDR3 is built from 14 residues. Between the trimmed V and J ends, which lost 4 bases and 0 bases, there was a span of 10 bases. CDR1 is SGHKS and CDR2 is YYEKEE in the germline V gene (reference sequence). CDR3 sequence: CASSRDTYQETQYF. CDR3 bases: TGTGCCAGCAGCCGGGACACTTACCAAGAGACCCAGTACTTC.